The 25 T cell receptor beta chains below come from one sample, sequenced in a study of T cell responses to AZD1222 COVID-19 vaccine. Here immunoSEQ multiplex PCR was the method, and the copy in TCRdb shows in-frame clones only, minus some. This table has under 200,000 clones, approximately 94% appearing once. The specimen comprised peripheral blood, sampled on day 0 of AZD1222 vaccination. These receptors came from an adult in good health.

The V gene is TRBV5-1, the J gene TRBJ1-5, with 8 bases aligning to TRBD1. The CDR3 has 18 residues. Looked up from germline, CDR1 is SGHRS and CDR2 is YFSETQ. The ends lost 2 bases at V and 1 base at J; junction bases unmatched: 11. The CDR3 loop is CASSLRTGSPASNQPQHF. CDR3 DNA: TGCGCCAGCAGCTTAAGGACAGGGTCCCCGGCGAGCAATCAGCCCCAGCATTTT.

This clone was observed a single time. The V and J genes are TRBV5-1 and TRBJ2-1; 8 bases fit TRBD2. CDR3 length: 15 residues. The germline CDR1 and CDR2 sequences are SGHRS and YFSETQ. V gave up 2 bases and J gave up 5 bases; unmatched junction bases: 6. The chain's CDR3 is CASSLAGVGHNEQFF. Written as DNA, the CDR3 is TGCGCCAGCAGCTTAGCGGGAGTTGGCCACAATGAGCAGTTCTTC. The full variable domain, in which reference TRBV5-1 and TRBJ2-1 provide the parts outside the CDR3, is KAGVTQTPRYLIKTRGQQVTLSCSPISGHRSVSWYQQTPGQGLQFLFEYFSETQRNKGNFPGRFSGRQFSNSRSEMNVSTLELGDSALYLCASSLAGVGHNEQFFGPGTRLTVL.

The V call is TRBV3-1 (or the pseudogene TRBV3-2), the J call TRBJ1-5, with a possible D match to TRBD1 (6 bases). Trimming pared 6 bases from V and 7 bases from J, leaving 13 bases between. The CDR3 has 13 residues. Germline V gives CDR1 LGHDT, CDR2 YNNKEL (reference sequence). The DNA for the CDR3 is TGTGCCAGCAGTTCGACAGGTCAACAGCCCCAGCATTTT. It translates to CASSSTGQQPQHF.

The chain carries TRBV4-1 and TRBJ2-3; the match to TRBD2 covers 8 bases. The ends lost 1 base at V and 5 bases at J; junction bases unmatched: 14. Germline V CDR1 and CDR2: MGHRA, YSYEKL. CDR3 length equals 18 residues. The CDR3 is CASSQAPGVAGLGDTQYF. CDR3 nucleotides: TGCGCCAGCAGCCAAGCCCCCGGGGTAGCGGGATTAGGAGATACGCAGTATTTT.

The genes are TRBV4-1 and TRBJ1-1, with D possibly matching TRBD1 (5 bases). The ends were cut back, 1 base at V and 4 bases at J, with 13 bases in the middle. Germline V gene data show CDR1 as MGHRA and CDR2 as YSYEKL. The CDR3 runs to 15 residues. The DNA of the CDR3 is TGCGCCAGCAGCCAAGGGGACTTTCTTGCCACTGAAGCTTTCTTT. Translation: CASSQGDFLATEAFF.

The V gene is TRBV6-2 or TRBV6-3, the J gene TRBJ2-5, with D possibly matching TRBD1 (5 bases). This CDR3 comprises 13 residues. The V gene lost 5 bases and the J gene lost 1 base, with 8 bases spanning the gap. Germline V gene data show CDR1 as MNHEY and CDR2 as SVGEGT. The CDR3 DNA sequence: TGTGCCAGCAGTATTGACAGCCAAGAGACCCAGTACTTC. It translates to CASSIDSQETQYF.

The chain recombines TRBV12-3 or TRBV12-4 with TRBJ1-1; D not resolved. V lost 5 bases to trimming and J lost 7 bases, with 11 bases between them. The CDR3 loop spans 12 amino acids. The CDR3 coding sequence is TGTGCCAGCAGTCTAGACGATTATGAAGCTTTCTTT. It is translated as CASSLDDYEAFF.

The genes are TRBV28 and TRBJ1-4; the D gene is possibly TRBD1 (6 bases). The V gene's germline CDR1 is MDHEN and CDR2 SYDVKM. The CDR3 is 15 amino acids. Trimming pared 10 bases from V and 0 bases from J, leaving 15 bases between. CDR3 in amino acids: CATTGKESTNEKLFF. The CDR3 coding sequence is TGTGCCACCACAGGGAAAGAATCAACTAATGAAAAACTGTTTTTT.

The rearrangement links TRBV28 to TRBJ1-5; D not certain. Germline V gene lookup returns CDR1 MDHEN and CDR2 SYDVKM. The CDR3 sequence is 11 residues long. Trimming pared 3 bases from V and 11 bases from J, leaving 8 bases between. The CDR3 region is CASSFPPAQHF. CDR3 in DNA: TGTGCCAGCAGTTTCCCCCCCGCCCAGCATTTT.

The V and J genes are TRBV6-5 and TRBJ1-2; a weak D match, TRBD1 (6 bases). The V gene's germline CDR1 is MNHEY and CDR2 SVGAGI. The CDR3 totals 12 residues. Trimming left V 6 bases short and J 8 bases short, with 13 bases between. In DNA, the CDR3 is TGTGCCAGCAGCCCAGGAGGGGGGGGCTACACCTTC. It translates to CASSPGGGGYTF.

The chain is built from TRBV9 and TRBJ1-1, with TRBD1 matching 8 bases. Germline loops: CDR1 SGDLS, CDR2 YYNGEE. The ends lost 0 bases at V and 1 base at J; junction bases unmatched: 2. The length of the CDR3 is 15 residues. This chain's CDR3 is CASSVADRGNTEAFF. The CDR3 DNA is TGTGCCAGCAGCGTAGCTGACAGGGGGAACACTGAAGCTTTCTTT.

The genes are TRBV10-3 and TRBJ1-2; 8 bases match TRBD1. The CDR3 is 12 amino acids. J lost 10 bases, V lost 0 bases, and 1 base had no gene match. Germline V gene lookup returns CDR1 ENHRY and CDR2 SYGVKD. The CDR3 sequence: CAISESTGDYTF. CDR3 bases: TGTGCCATCAGTGAGTCGACAGGGGACTACACCTTC.

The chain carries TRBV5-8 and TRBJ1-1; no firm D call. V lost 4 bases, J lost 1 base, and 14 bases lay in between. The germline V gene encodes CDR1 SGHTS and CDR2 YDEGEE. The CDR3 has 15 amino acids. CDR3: CASSPRTVGNTEAFF. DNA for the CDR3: TGTGCCAGCAGCCCTAGGACGGTGGGGAACACTGAAGCTTTCTTT.

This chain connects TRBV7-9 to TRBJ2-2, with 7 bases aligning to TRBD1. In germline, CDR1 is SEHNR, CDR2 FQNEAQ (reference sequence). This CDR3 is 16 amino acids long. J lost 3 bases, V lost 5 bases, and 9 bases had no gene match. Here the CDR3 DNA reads TGTGCCAGCAGCCCGATGGGACAGCTTGACACCGGGGAGCTGTTTTTT. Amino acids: CASSPMGQLDTGELFF.

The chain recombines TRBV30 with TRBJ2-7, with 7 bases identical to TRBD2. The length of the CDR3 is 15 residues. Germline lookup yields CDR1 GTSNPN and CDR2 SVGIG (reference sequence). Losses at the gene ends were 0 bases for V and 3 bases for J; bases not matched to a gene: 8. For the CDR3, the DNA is TGTGCCTGGAGTGTCCCGGGGAGGGCCTTCTACGAGCAGTACTTC. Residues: CAWSVPGRAFYEQYF.

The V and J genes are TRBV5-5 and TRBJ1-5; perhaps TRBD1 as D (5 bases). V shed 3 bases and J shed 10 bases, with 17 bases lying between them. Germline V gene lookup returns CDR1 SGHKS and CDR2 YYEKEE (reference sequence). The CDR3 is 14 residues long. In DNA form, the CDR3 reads TGTGCCAGCAGCTCGACGGGGGTTTACGGCCCCCAGCATTTT. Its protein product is CASSSTGVYGPQHF. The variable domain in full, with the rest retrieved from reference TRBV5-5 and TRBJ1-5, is DAGVTQSPTHLIKTRGQQVTLRCSPISGHKSVSWYQQVLGQGPQFIFQYYEKEERGRGNFPDRFSARQFPNYSSELNVNALLLGDSALYLCASSSTGVYGPQHFGDGTRLSIL.

CDR3 DNA sequence: TGTGCCAGCAGTGAGGCAGGGACAGGCGAGCAGTTCTTC. It is translated as CASSEAGTGEQFF. The V gene is TRBV6-4, the J gene TRBJ2-1; TRBD1 matches 8 bases. The CDR3 consists of 13 residues. Germline-derived CDR1 and CDR2 are MRHNA and SNTAGT. Unmatched junction bases numbered 5, after V lost 3 bases and J lost 10 bases.

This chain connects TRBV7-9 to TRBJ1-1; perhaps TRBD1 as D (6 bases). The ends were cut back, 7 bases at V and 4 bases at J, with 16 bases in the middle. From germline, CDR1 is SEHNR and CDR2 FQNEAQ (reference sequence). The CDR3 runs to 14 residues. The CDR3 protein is CASIVGHPSTEAFF. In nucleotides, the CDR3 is TGTGCCAGCATTGTGGGACACCCGAGCACTGAAGCTTTCTTT.

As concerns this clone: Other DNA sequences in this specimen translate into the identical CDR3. CDR3 in DNA: TGTGCCAGCAGCCCCTCAGCGGGGCCCTCCTACGAGCAGTACTTC. It is translated as CASSPSAGPSYEQYF. This chain joins TRBV9 and TRBJ2-7, with 7 bases aligning to TRBD2. The J segment lost 0 bases and the V segment lost 4 bases, leaving 7 bases of the junction unmatched. Germline-derived CDR1 and CDR2 are SGDLS and YYNGEE. The CDR3 totals 15 residues.

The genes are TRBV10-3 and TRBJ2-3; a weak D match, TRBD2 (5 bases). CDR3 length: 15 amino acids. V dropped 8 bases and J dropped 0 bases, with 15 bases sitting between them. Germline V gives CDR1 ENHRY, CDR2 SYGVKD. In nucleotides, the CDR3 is TGTGCCATCCTCGCCCGGGTAGCGAGCACAGATACGCAGTATTTT. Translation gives CAILARVASTDTQYF.

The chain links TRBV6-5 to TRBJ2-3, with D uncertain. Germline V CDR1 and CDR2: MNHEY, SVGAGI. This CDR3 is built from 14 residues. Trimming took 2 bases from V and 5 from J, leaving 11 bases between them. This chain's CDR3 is CASSYLGGVDTQYF. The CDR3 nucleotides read TGTGCCAGCAGTTACCTGGGCGGAGTAGATACGCAGTATTTT.

The CDR3 loop reads CASPSGGGNQPQHF. In DNA form, the CDR3 reads TGTGCCAGCCCCTCAGGGGGCGGCAATCAGCCCCAGCATTTT. The chain uses TRBV5-8 and TRBJ1-5, with 8 bases matching TRBD1. The J segment lost 2 bases and the V segment lost 7 bases, leaving 5 bases of the junction unmatched. Germline-derived CDR1 and CDR2 are SGHTS and YDEGEE. CDR3 length: 14 residues.

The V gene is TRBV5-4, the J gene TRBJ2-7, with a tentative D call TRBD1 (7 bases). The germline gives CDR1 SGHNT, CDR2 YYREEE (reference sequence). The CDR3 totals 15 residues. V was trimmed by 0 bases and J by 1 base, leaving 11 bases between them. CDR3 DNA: TGTGCCAGCAGCTTGGGCGGGACAGTATCCTACGAGCAGTACTTC. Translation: CASSLGGTVSYEQYF.

CDR3 loop: CASSYGDARYNEQFF. The CDR3 nucleotides are TGTGCCAGCAGTTATGGGGATGCAAGGTACAATGAGCAGTTCTTC. The chain uses TRBV7-3 and TRBJ2-1; D not certain. This CDR3 contains 15 residues. V dropped 6 bases and J dropped 4 bases, with 16 bases sitting between them. CDR1 and CDR2 (germline): SGHTA, FQGTGA.

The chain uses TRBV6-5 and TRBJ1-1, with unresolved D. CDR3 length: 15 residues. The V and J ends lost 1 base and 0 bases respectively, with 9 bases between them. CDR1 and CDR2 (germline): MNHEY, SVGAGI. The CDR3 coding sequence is TGTGCCAGCAGTTACTTCAGACCGTTGAACACTGAAGCTTTCTTT. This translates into CASSYFRPLNTEAFF.